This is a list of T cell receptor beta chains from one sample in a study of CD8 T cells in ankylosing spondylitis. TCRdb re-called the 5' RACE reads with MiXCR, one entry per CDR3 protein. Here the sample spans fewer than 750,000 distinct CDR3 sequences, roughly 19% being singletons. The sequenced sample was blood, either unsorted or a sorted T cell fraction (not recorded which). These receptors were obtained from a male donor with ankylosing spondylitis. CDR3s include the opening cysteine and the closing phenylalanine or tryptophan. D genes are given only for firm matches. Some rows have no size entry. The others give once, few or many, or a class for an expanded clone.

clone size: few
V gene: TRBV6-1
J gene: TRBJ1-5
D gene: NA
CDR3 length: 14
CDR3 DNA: TGTGCCAGCAGTGAAACACCGGGACTCCCCCCCCAGCATTTT
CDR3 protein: CASSETPGLPPQHF

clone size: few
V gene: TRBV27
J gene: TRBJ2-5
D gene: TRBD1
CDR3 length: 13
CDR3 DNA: TGTGCCAGCAGTAGGACAGGGGAGGTGACCCAGTACTTC
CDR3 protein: CASSRTGEVTQYF

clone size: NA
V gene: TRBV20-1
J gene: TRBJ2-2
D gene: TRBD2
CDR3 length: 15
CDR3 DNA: TGCAGTGCTAAACTAGCGGGGGCTGGGACCGGGGAGCTGTTTTTT
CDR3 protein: CSAKLAGAGTGELFF

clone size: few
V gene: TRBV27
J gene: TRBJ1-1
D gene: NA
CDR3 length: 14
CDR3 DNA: TGTGCCAGCAGTTTATTGGGGAAGAACACTGAAGCTTTCTTT
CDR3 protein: CASSLLGKNTEAFF

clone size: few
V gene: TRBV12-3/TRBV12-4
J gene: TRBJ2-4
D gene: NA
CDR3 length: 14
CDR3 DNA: TGTGCCAGCATGACAGGATCGGGTCGGAACATTCAGTACTTC
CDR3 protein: CASMTGSGRNIQYF

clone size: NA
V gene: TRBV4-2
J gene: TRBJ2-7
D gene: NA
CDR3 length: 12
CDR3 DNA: TGTGCCAGCAGCCAAACGATGTCGGAGCAGTACTTC
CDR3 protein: CASSQTMSEQYF

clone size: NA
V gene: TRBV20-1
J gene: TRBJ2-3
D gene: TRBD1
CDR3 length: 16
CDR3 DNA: TGCAGTGCTAGAGAGGTGACGACAGGGGTTGGAGATACGCAGTATTTT
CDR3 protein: CSAREVTTGVGDTQYF

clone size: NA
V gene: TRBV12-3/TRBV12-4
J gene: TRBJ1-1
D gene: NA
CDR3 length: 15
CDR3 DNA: TGTGCCAGCACCTCCGGAGGAGGGGAGGGATCTGAAGCTTTCTTT
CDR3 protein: CASTSGGGEGSEAFF

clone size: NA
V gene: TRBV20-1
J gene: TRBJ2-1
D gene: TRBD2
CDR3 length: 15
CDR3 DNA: TGCAGTGCTAGAGTGGGACTAGCGGAATACAATGAGCAGTTCTTC
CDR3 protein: CSARVGLAEYNEQFF

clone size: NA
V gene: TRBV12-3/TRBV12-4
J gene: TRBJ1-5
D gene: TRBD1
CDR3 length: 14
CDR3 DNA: TGTGCCAGCAGTATAGCACAGGGGAATCAGCCCCAGCATTTT
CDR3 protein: CASSIAQGNQPQHF

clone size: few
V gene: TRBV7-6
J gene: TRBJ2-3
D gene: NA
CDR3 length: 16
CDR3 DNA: TGTGCCAGCAGCTTAGATTGGGGAGTCGGCACAGATACGCAGTATTTT
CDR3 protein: CASSLDWGVGTDTQYF

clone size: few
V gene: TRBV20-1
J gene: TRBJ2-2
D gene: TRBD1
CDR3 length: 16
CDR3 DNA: TGCAGTGCAGTCCCTGGGACAGGTGAAAACACCGGGGAGCTGTTTTTT
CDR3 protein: CSAVPGTGENTGELFF

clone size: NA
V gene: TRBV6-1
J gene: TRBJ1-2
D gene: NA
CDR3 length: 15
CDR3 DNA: TGTGCCAGCAGGTTGACCGGGGTGGCAGACTATGGCTACACCTTC
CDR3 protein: CASRLTGVADYGYTF

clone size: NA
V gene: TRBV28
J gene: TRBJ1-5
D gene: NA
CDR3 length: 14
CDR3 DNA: TGTGCCAGCAGTTTCGGGCAGGGTGTTCAGCCCCAGCATTTT
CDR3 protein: CASSFGQGVQPQHF

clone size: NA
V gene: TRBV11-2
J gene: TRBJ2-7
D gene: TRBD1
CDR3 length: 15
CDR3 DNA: TGTGCCAGCAGCTTCGGGACAGTGGGGTCCTACGAGCAGTACTTC
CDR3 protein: CASSFGTVGSYEQYF

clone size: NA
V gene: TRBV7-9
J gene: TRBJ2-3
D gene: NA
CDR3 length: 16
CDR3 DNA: TGTGCCAGCAGCCGACCCGGGACAATGAATTGGGATACGCAGTATTTT
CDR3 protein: CASSRPGTMNWDTQYF

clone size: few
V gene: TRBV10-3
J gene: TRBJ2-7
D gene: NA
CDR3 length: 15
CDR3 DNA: TGTGCCATCACCATCCCCAGGGATTCCCCCTACGAGCAGTACTTC
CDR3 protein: CAITIPRDSPYEQYF

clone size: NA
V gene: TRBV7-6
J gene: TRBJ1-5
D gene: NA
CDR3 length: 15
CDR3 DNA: TGTGCCAGCAGCCAATGGGGGGGGGCCGGTCAGCCCCAGCATTTT
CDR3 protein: CASSQWGGAGQPQHF

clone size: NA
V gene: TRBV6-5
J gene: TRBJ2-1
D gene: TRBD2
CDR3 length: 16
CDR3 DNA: TGTGCCAGCAGTTCTTCTAGACTAGCGGCCTACAATGAGCAGTTCTTC
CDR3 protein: CASSSSRLAAYNEQFF

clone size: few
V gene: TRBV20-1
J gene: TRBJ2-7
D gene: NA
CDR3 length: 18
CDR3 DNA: TGCAGTGCTAGAGTCAGGCCCTCGGGGACGGGCCCTTTTTTGGAGCAGTACTTC
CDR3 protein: CSARVRPSGTGPFLEQYF

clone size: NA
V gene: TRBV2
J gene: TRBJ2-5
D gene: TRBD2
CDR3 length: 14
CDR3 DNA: TGTGCCAGCAGAGCTTGGCGGGAGACCGAGACCCAGTACTTC
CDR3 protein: CASRAWRETETQYF

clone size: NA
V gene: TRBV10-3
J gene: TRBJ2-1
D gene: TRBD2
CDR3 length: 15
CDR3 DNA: TGTGCCATCAGCGTTATCGCTAGCGGGAGTAATGAGCAGTTCTTC
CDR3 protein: CAISVIASGSNEQFF

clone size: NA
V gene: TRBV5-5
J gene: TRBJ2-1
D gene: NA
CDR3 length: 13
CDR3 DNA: TGTGCCAGCAGCTTGTCCTCGATCAATGAGCAGTTCTTC
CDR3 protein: CASSLSSINEQFF

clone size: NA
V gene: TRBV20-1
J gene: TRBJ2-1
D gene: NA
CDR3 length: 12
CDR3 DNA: TGCAGTGCTAGGGCCCCCTACAATGAGCAGTTCTTC
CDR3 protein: CSARAPYNEQFF

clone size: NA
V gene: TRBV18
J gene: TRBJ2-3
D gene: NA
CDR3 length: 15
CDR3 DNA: TGTGCCAGCTCACCCCCGAACAGGTTCACAGATACGCAGTATTTT
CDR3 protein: CASSPPNRFTDTQYF

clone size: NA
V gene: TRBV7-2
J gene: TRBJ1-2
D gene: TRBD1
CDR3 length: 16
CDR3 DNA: TGTGCCAGCAGCTCCAGCGGGACAGGGCGAAACTATGGCTACACCTTC
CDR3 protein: CASSSSGTGRNYGYTF

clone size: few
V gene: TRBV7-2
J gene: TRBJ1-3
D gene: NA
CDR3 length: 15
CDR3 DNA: TGTGCCAGCAGCGCCATGGGGGGGCTTGGAAACACCATATATTTT
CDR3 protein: CASSAMGGLGNTIYF

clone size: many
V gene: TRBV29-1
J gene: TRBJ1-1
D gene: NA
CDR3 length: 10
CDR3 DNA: TGCAGCGTGGCCGGGACTGAAGCTTTCTTT
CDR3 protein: CSVAGTEAFF

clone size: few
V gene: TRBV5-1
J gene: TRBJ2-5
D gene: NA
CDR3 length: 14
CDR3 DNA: TGCGCCAGCAGACTCGGGACGCATCAAGAGACCCAGTACTTC
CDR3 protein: CASRLGTHQETQYF

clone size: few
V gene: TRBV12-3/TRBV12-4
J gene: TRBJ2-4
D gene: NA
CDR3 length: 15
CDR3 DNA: TGTGCCAGCAGTTTGGGCGGGGTCTCTGAAAACATTCAGTACTTC
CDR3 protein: CASSLGGVSENIQYF

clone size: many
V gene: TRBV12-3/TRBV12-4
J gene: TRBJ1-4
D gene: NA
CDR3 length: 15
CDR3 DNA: TGTGCCAGCAGTTTAGACTCAGCAACTAATGAAAAACTGTTTTTT
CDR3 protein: CASSLDSATNEKLFF

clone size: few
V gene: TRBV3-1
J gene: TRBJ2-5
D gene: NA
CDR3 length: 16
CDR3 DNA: TGTGCCAGCAGCCAAGGGAGGGGCAGCGGCCAAGAGACCCAGTACTTC
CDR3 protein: CASSQGRGSGQETQYF

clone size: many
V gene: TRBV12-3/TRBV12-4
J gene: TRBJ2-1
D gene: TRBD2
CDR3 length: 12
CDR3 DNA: TGTGCCAGCAGCCTAGCGGGGAATGAGCAGTTCTTC
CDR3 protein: CASSLAGNEQFF

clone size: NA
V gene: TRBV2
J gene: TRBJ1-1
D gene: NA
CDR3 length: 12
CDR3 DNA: TGTGCCAGCAGTGAAATCGGACCTGAAGCTTTCTTT
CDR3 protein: CASSEIGPEAFF

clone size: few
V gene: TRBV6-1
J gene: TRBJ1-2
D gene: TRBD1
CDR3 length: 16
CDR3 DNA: TGTGCCAGCAGACCGACCCTCCGGGACAGAAACTATGGCTACACCTTC
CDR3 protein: CASRPTLRDRNYGYTF

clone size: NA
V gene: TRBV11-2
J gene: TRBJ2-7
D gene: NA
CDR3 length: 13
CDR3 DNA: TGTGCCAGCAGCTCCCTTGACCGTCACGAGCAGTACTTC
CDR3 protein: CASSSLDRHEQYF